This TCR beta chain originates from a study of cytomegalovirus exposure and HLA in healthy donors. Study-wide points: Several V segments, TRBV6-2 and TRBV6-3 among them, could not be told apart and were dropped.

A remark on this clone: What it binds is not known.

CDR3 length: 14 amino acids. Losses at the gene ends were 4 bases for V and 7 bases for J; bases not matched to a gene: 8. Germline values: CDR1 SGHNT, CDR2 YYREEE (reference sequence). The PCR had 60 Vbeta and 13 Jbeta primers. TCRdb's copy holds only in-frame clones and misses some; the assay was immunoSEQ multiplex PCR. Found here are 160,000 or so clones, over 80% of them singletons; the top ten hold 4.1%. Sequenced: PBMCs. The sequence came from a man aged 50 to 59 in good health and CMV-seropositive. The chain couples TRBV5-4 to TRBJ1-1, with 9 bases identical to TRBD1. CDR3 loop: CASSAGQGTGEAFF. CDR3 coding DNA: TGTGCCAGCAGCGCGGGACAGGGAACAGGTGAAGCTTTCTTT.